The following is a TCR beta chain sequence with its context. As yet, its antigen is unknown. This sample stems from a study of lymphopenia after photon versus proton radiotherapy. V lost 2 bases and J lost 6; bases outside the gene matches: 9. This CDR3 contains 15 residues. The germline gives CDR1 SNHLY, CDR2 FYNNEI. Broader study findings: Photon-treated patients lost naive T cells and TCR diversity; proton-treated stayed stable. In patients who died, overall survival fell as post-nadir TCR diversity dropped more. Authors raise, but do not show, better survival with proton therapy. After lymphocyte nadir, photon-treated repertoires showed oligoclonal expansion, especially CD8+ Temra.

The data were produced by immunoSEQ multiplex PCR, yet TCRdb's version contains in-frame clones alone and is incomplete. The sample contains about 16,000 clones, approximately 86% of which appear only once. Sample: peripheral blood, taken from a patient treated with proton-based radiotherapy. The receptor was isolated from a woman aged 55 to 70 with cholangiocarcinoma. Some clones in this sample may be carry-over from other donors' samples. This sequence joins TRBV2 and TRBJ1-2; TRBD1 matches 7 bases. The CDR3 sequence: CASSETLRGLDGYTF. CDR3 nucleotide sequence: TGTGCCAGCAGTGAAACCCTTAGGGGGCTGGATGGCTACACCTTC.